This T cell receptor beta chain came from a study of shared clonotypes between healthy human individuals. There are 14 residues in the CDR3. Per the germline V gene, CDR1 is MGHRA and CDR2 is YSYEKL. The V gene lost 0 bases and the J gene lost 8 bases, with 13 bases spanning the gap. Clones were read by immunoSEQ multiplex PCR, and TCRdb kept only the in-frame ones, dropping some. Among about 2.4 million clones listed, over 85% were seen once. Findings of the study overall: Some clonotypes were shared by all four sorted-subset donors, while others were not shared. The non-shared ones had lower generation probabilities than the shared ones.

As to this clone: Its antigen is currently unknown.

The origin of this receptor is a man younger than 35 in good health. Some clones in this sample may be carry-over from other donors' samples. The chain employs TRBV4-1 and TRBJ1-2, with TRBD1 as a possible D gene (5 bases). The source material was naive CD4+ T cells from PBMCs. Specified subset: CD45RA+ positively selected. The CDR3 DNA reads as TGCGCCAGCAGCCAAGAAAGACAGACTATGGGCTACACCTTC. Its translation is CASSQERQTMGYTF.